This T cell receptor beta chain is drawn from a study of vaccination effects on CD4 cells after COVID-19 (dated by TCRdb to 2022 to 2024). Background on the whole study: Each participant received two doses of an mRNA SARS-CoV-2 vaccine, either BNT162b2 or mRNA-1273. In both COVID-19 convalescent patients and infection-naive vaccine recipients, the study compared SARS-CoV-2 spike-specific CD4+ TCR repertoires from before mRNA vaccination with those from after it. Altogether, approximately 10 COVID-19 convalescent patients and several SARS-CoV-2-naive healthy vaccine recipients made up the full study. In the study, cultures from other donors were sequenced using the Oncomine TCR Beta short-read assay on an Illumina iSeq 100. Study-level results and caveats: Limitations of the study were the small number of convalescent patients and the absence of early post-infection timepoints. Among healthy vaccine recipients, nearly all vaccine-induced clones were SARS-CoV-2 mono-reactive, and only 1 of 255 was cross-reactive with common cold coronaviruses. Both infection-induced and vaccine-induced clones contracted markedly at late post-vaccination timepoints, which is consistent with waning T cell responses.

At the junction V is shortened by 0 bases and J by 3 bases, with 12 bases in between. The germline V gene (reference sequence) supplies CDR1 LGHDT and CDR2 YNNKEL. The CDR3 goes from the cysteine to the phenylalanine over 16 residues. The read is trimmed to its CDR3 DNA, 48 bases read in frame from base 1. In the ViraFEST assay, PBMC were stimulated with viral peptide pools, and TCR sequencing was then used to find antigen-specific CD4+ T cell clonotypes based on their expansion. After around eleven days of culture, CD4+ T cells were isolated with the EasySep CD4+ T cell isolation kit. None of the healthy vaccine recipients had a prior SARS-CoV-2 infection, which was confirmed by nucleocapsid antibody tests that came back negative both before and after vaccination. Under 2.5 million PBMC per well were cultured with around 10 ug/ml peptides in IMDM containing 5% human AB serum, 10 IU/ml IL-2 and gentamicin. Half of the culture medium was replaced with fresh IL-2-containing medium on days 3 and 7. Each peptide stimulation condition was cultured in triplicate wells unless otherwise noted. Using Ficoll-Paque Plus gradient centrifugation, PBMC were separated from whole blood and then either used fresh or cryopreserved at -140C. The overlapping peptide pools covered the spike proteins of SARS-CoV-2 as well as those of the common cold coronaviruses HCoV-NL63, HCoV-OC43 and HCoV-229E. Genomic DNA was extracted from cultured CD4+ T cells with the QIAamp micro DNA kit.

In regard to this clone: Its antigen remains undetermined. No much larger clone is present one base from it, and per-base qualities are unavailable.

Library generation was performed with the immunoSEQ multiplex PCR assay. DNA from the cultured and isolated CD4+ T cells underwent TCR beta CDR3 sequencing. In the paper's pipeline: Non-productive TCR sequences were removed and reads were trimmed to the CDR3 region, keeping CDR3s of at least 7 amino acids. Antigen-specific clonotypes were identified using the MANAFEST web app by comparison of expansion in peptide wells against reference cultures. Positive clones required FDR<0.05 expansion versus reference and all other wells, odds ratio above 5, and frequency above 0.1% in two replicate wells. A clonotype was defined as cross-reactive if the clonotype was significantly expanded both in SARS-CoV-2 spike wells and in at least one common cold coronavirus spike condition. Using the stringdist R package, CDR3 similarity was measured by Levenshtein distance, and unrooted trees were constructed with ape in R 3.6.1. What TCRdb holds here is the immuneACCESS table cut down to in-frame rearrangements. Part of the clones is not present; checked against another copy, under half of the missing clones reflect an unresolved V gene, and the others are unexplained. V and J calls and clone size are given by that table; D and trimming were obtained from the DNA. A total of some 20,000 clones appear in this sample, about 71% of them only once. The top ten hold about a sixth of the sample.

The sample consisted of CD4+ T cells from PBMCs cultured with HCoV-229E spike peptides, taken before COVID-19 vaccination. What the cell subset or site label conveys for this sample: HCoV-229E spike overlapping peptide pool stimulation. The V and J segments used are TRBV3-1 (or the pseudogene TRBV3-2) and TRBJ2-4, with the D gene uncertain. The receptor was isolated from a human donor who received a COVID-19 vaccine. The CDR3 is CASSQEERALKNIQYF. The DNA sequence is given as TGTGCCAGCAGCCAAGAAGAAAGGGCCCTCAAAAACATTCAGTACTTC.